The sequence of this T cell receptor (beta chain) was determined in a study of blood T cell repertoires in COVID-19. Study background: From the United States, Italy and Spain came samples of acute and convalescent COVID-19. T cells, B-cell-depleted T cells, or PBMCs provided the cDNA or gDNA that served as material.

The germline V and J ends were trimmed by 5 bases and 1 base, with 11 bases remaining between them. CDR3 length: 14 residues. CDR1 and CDR2 (germline): MNHEY, SMNVEV (reference sequence). Sequenced by immunoSEQ multiplex PCR; TCRdb stores in-frame clones only, minus some. The data show around 110,000 clones, 90% seen once. The source material was peripheral blood. This TCR derives from a human donor with active COVID-19. The donor label of this sample is uncertain. The chain employs TRBV27 and TRBJ2-5, with D perhaps TRBD1 (6 bases). CDR3 in DNA: TGTGCCAGCAGTCTACGGGACACCCAAGAGACCCAGTACTTC. Protein: CASSLRDTQETQYF.